This record concerns one T cell receptor beta chain sequence. Isolation of PBMCs gave at least 6 million cells per sample. This record belongs to a study of blood T cells in healthy people across ages. Combining a sample-barcoded 5' primer with a J-beta primer mix, a second PCR ran for roughly 6 to 12 cycles. MiXCR, applied by TCRdb to the 5' RACE reads, yields one record per CDR3 protein. Here the sample spans hundreds of thousands of distinct CDR3 sequences, more than 20% being singletons. These data also formed part of another study, on T cells of mothers and their children. That study adds: Extracted RNA, in its entirety, went into cDNA synthesis at around 1.5 ug per 15 ul. Several million TCR beta reads per child versus over 9 million per mother.

The sequencing sample was made of blood. This sequence was found in a boy between 10 and 17 years old in good health.

DNA of the CDR3: TGTGCCAGCAGCCAAGAAGCGGGGAGGGTCACTGAAGCTTTCTTT. The encoded protein is CASSQEAGRVTEAFF. The chain links TRBV3-1 to TRBJ1-1; no clear D. The CDR3 is made up of 15 amino acids. Germline V gene lookup returns CDR1 LGHDT and CDR2 YNNKEL (reference sequence). Deletions cut 0 bases from V and 4 bases from J, with 12 bases between.